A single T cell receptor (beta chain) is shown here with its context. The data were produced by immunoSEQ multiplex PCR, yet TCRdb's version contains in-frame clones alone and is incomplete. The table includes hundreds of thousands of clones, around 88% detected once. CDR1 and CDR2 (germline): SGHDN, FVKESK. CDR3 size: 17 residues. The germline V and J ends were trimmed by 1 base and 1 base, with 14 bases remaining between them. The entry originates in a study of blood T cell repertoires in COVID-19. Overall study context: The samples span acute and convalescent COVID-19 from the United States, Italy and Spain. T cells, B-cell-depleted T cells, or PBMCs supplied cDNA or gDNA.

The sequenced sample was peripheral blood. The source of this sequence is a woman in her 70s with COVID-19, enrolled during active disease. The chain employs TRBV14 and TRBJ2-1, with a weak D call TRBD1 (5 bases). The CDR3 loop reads CASSQVSGKGSYNEQFF. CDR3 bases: TGTGCCAGCAGCCAAGTTTCAGGGAAAGGGTCCTACAATGAGCAGTTCTTC.